These T cell receptor beta chains were read from a single sample in a study of T-cell memory formation after mild COVID-19. TCRdb called the 5' RACE reads again in MiXCR, with one record for every CDR3 protein. The data contain approximately 200,000 distinct CDR3 sequences, under 20% of them seen just once; the ten biggest clones take up just over 2%. The sample comprised PBMCs or a T cell subset sorted from them (not recorded which). These receptors all come from an adult woman who had mild COVID-19 (a few samples of this study predate the infection). Cell type and time point are not known. The CDR3 runs from the conserved cysteine through the conserved F or W. The D gene is left open where the match is weak. Clone size is shown for a subset of rows, as once, few, many or a class of expanded clone.

d_gene | j_gene | v_gene | abundance | CDR3aa | CDR3nt
TRBD1 | TRBJ2-1 | TRBV5-1 | - | CASSLGQGVYEQFF | TGCGCCAGCAGCTTGGGGCAGGGGGTCTATGAGCAGTTCTTC
- | TRBJ1-4 | TRBV12-3/TRBV12-4 | - | CASSTSKKLFF | TGTGCCAGCAGTACCTCAAAAAAACTGTTTTTT
TRBD2 | TRBJ2-5 | TRBV7-2 | - | CASSPPSGGGRFRETQYF | TGTGCCAGCAGCCCCCCCAGCGGGGGCGGGAGATTTAGGGAGACCCAGTACTTC
TRBD2 | TRBJ2-5 | TRBV18 | many | CASSPPGLAGGQETQYF | TGTGCCAGCTCACCACCGGGGCTAGCGGGGGGACAAGAGACCCAGTACTTC
- | TRBJ2-7 | TRBV27 | many | CASRRLAGIAYEQYF | TGTGCCAGCAGAAGGCTCGCAGGGATCGCCTACGAGCAGTACTTC
TRBD1 | TRBJ1-3 | TRBV11-2 | few | CASSGDRSSGNTIYF | TGTGCCAGCAGCGGGGACAGGAGCTCTGGAAACACCATATATTTT
- | TRBJ1-1 | TRBV7-3 | - | CASSLEGSRNTEAFF | TGTGCCAGCAGCTTAGAAGGGTCCCGGAACACTGAAGCTTTCTTT
TRBD1 | TRBJ1-1 | TRBV5-6 | - | CASSLAQGVAEAFF | TGTGCCAGCAGCTTGGCACAGGGGGTAGCTGAAGCTTTCTTT
TRBD1 | TRBJ2-3 | TRBV6-5 | - | CASSYSGGAADTQYF | TGTGCCAGCAGTTACTCAGGGGGCGCGGCAGATACGCAGTATTTT
- | TRBJ2-6 | TRBV11-2 | - | CATTFSASGANVLTF | TGTGCCACGACTTTCAGTGCTTCTGGGGCCAACGTCCTGACTTTC
TRBD2 | TRBJ2-3 | TRBV5-1 | - | CASSAHSGESTDTQYF | TGCGCCAGCAGCGCCCATAGCGGGGAGAGCACAGATACGCAGTATTTT
- | TRBJ1-2 | TRBV24-1 | - | CATSDRTAYGYTF | TGTGCCACCAGTGACCGGACAGCGTATGGCTACACCTTC
- | TRBJ2-1 | TRBV7-6 | few | CASSFVRADPQFF | TGTGCCAGCAGCTTTGTGAGGGCCGACCCACAGTTCTTC
- | TRBJ1-1 | TRBV20-1 | few | CSAGGAGRTEAFF | TGCAGTGCTGGGGGAGCAGGGCGCACTGAAGCTTTCTTT
- | TRBJ2-1 | TRBV6-5 | - | CASSYTDLSGEQFF | TGTGCCAGCAGTTACACTGACCTTTCGGGGGAGCAGTTCTTC
- | TRBJ2-7 | TRBV10-3 | - | CAIKFANSETYEQYF | TGTGCCATCAAGTTTGCCAATTCGGAAACCTACGAGCAGTACTTC
TRBD1 | TRBJ2-7 | TRBV18 | - | CASSLSDRGGEQYF | TGTGCCAGCTCACTTTCCGACAGGGGTGGAGAGCAGTACTTC
- | TRBJ2-7 | TRBV18 | few | CASSAGPTFQYF | TGTGCCAGCTCAGCGGGTCCGACATTCCAGTACTTC
- | TRBJ2-2 | TRBV24-1 | many | CAIMTAEGSGTGELFF | TGTGCCATCATGACGGCGGAGGGTTCGGGCACCGGGGAGCTGTTTTTT
TRBD2 | TRBJ2-3 | TRBV9 | few | CASSVGTSGNTDTQYF | TGTGCCAGCAGCGTAGGGACTAGCGGAAACACAGATACGCAGTATTTT
TRBD2 | TRBJ2-5 | TRBV12-3/TRBV12-4 | few | CASSLNLGGKETQYF | TGTGCCAGCAGTTTAAATTTGGGGGGGAAAGAGACCCAGTACTTC
- | TRBJ2-1 | TRBV20-1 | - | CSARRGYNEQFF | TGCAGTGCTAGAAGAGGCTACAATGAGCAGTTCTTC
- | TRBJ2-2 | TRBV14 | - | CASSQDSLWVGELFF | TGTGCCAGCAGCCAAGATTCGCTTTGGGTCGGGGAGCTGTTTTTT
TRBD2 | TRBJ2-1 | TRBV29-1 | - | CSVETSGGANEQFF | TGCAGCGTTGAAACTAGCGGGGGGGCTAATGAGCAGTTCTTC
TRBD1 | TRBJ2-7 | TRBV30 | - | CAWSSGTGGYEQYF | TGTGCCTGGAGTTCCGGGACAGGGGGGTACGAGCAGTACTTC
TRBD1 | TRBJ2-5 | TRBV7-9 | - | CASRRGLQETQYF | TGTGCCAGCAGAAGGGGGCTTCAAGAGACCCAGTACTTC
- | TRBJ2-3 | TRBV29-1 | - | CSAVGPFTDTQDF | TGCAGCGCCGTCGGGCCATTCACAGATACGCAGGATTTT
TRBD1 | TRBJ1-1 | TRBV27 | - | CASSSGQGGSEAFF | TGTGCCAGCAGTTCTGGACAGGGAGGGAGCGAGGCTTTCTTT
- | TRBJ2-4 | TRBV25-1 | - | CASSDPYGAKNIQYF | TGTGCCAGCAGTGATCCATACGGAGCCAAAAACATTCAGTACTTC
TRBD2 | TRBJ2-3 | TRBV11-2 | few | CASSLLGLAVYFTDTQYF | TGTGCCAGCAGCTTACTCGGACTAGCGGTTTATTTCACAGATACGCAGTATTTT
TRBD1 | TRBJ2-2 | TRBV7-2 | - | CASSLVTGVVAGELFF | TGTGCCAGCAGCTTAGTGACAGGGGTAGTCGCCGGGGAGCTGTTTTTT
- | TRBJ2-2 | TRBV12-3/TRBV12-4 | - | CASTQTGELFF | TGTGCCAGCACCCAAACCGGGGAGCTGTTTTTT
TRBD2 | TRBJ2-5 | TRBV24-1 | few | CATSDFGLAGGETQYF | TGTGCCACCAGTGATTTCGGGCTAGCGGGAGGAGAGACCCAGTACTTC
TRBD1 | TRBJ2-7 | TRBV29-1 | few | CSVGQGGFYEQYF | TGCAGCGTGGGACAGGGGGGATTCTACGAGCAGTACTTC
- | TRBJ1-1 | TRBV20-1 | few | CSARGKHWTGSFAFF | TGCAGTGCTAGGGGTAAACATTGGACCGGATCGTTTGCTTTCTTT
- | TRBJ1-5 | TRBV29-1 | once | CSASLGNGNQPQHF | TGCAGCGCCAGTCTGGGTAACGGCAATCAGCCCCAGCATTTT
- | TRBJ2-7 | TRBV4-1 | - | CASSQASTGFSRSSYEQYF | TGCGCCAGCAGCCAAGCCAGTACAGGGTTTTCCCGAAGCTCCTACGAGCAGTACTTC
- | TRBJ2-6 | TRBV5-1 | - | CASSLSGTWANVLTF | TGCGCCAGCAGCTTGTCTGGCACCTGGGCCAACGTCCTGACTTTC
TRBD1 | TRBJ1-2 | TRBV4-3 | - | CASSQDLRQGFGGYTF | TGCGCCAGCAGCCAAGATCTGAGACAGGGGTTTGGTGGCTACACCTTC
- | TRBJ2-3 | TRBV20-1 | few | CSARDQGGATDTQYF | TGCAGTGCTAGAGATCAGGGCGGGGCCACAGATACGCAGTATTTT
TRBD2 | TRBJ2-1 | TRBV9 | - | CASSPGLAVSYNEQFF | TGTGCCAGCAGCCCGGGACTAGCGGTGTCCTACAATGAGCAGTTCTTC
TRBD2 | TRBJ2-5 | TRBV12-3/TRBV12-4 | - | CASSWSGGTQETQYF | TGTGCCAGCAGTTGGAGCGGGGGGACCCAAGAGACCCAGTACTTC
TRBD2 | TRBJ2-7 | TRBV7-9 | few | CASSPGGGANEQYF | TGTGCCAGCAGCCCCGGGGGGGGTGCGAACGAGCAGTACTTC
- | TRBJ1-2 | TRBV5-1 | - | CASSLLPDPNYGYTF | TGCGCCAGCAGCTTGCTACCAGACCCTAACTATGGCTACACCTTC
- | TRBJ2-1 | TRBV11-1 | few | CASSSVGTRYNEQFF | TGTGCCAGCAGCTCCGTCGGGACAAGGTACAATGAGCAGTTCTTC
- | TRBJ1-2 | TRBV4-1 | few | CASSQEHSWGGYGYTF | TGCGCCAGCAGCCAAGAGCATAGCTGGGGCGGCTATGGCTACACCTTC
- | TRBJ2-2 | TRBV2 | - | CASETGTNTGELFF | TGTGCCAGCGAGACTGGGACGAACACCGGGGAGCTGTTTTTT
TRBD1 | TRBJ1-5 | TRBV6-2/TRBV6-3 | - | CASSPSRTGGINQPQHF | TGTGCCAGCTCACCCTCCCGGACAGGGGGCATTAATCAGCCCCAGCATTTT
TRBD1 | TRBJ2-2 | TRBV12-3/TRBV12-4 | - | CASSHGQVNTGELFF | TGTGCCAGCAGTCACGGACAGGTTAACACCGGGGAGCTGTTTTTT
- | TRBJ2-7 | TRBV3-1 | - | CASSRSAGAYEQYF | TGTGCCAGCAGCCGGTCGGCAGGAGCCTACGAGCAGTACTTC
TRBD1 | TRBJ2-7 | TRBV5-4 | - | CASSLAGGRSYEQYF | TGTGCCAGCAGCTTGGCAGGGGGCCGCTCCTACGAGCAGTACTTC